The text below deals with one TCR beta chain. Its antigen is undetermined. The entry originates in a study of cytomegalovirus exposure and HLA in healthy donors. Turning to the study itself: Previous work identified roughly 120 million unique TCR beta sequences from some 170 million T cells. Regarding the study as a whole: In an earlier analysis, productive rearrangement rates for most beta V segments clustered near 87% or 30%. Trimming of TCR beta V- and J-genes showed a link, identified in a later analysis, to a missense DCLRE1C variant. Later, an analysis showed that TCR beta chains associated with HLA were more clonally expanded than others that were equally common.

13 Jbeta primers and 60 Vbeta primers were used for the PCR. Profiling relied on immunoSEQ multiplex PCR, and the TCRdb table lists in-frame clones only, not all of them. The sample lists approximately 170,000 clones, around 77% occurring once. V shed 4 bases and J shed 2 bases, with 18 bases lying between them. Looked up from germline, CDR1 is SGHNT and CDR2 is YYREEE (reference sequence). This CDR3 comprises 16 residues. Sequencing was done on a sample of PBMCs. The clonotype was recovered from a young woman in good health and CMV-seronegative. The chain uses TRBV5-4 and TRBJ1-2; D perhaps matches TRBD1 (6 bases). CDR3 sequence: CASSLPYDRTNYGYTF. The DNA for the CDR3 is TGTGCCAGCAGCCTACCCTACGACAGGACCAACTATGGCTACACCTTC.